Listed here are 21 T cell receptor beta chains from one sample, sequenced in a study of T cell changes during pregnancy in multiple sclerosis. The repertoire was sequenced with immunoSEQ multiplex PCR; TCRdb's copy has only in-frame clones and lacks some. The profile shows 100,000 or so clones, roughly nine tenths of them singletons. The sequencing here drew on peripheral blood, taken after pregnancy. The origin of the receptors is a female donor with multiple sclerosis, enrolled in a pregnancy study.

V usage is TRBV2 and J usage is TRBJ2-5; a possible D gene is TRBD1 (5 bases). The CDR3 has 13 amino acids. CDR1 is SNHLY and CDR2 is FYNNEI in the germline V gene. Between the trimmed V and J ends, which lost 8 bases and 2 bases, there was a span of 12 bases. The CDR3 bases are TGTGCCAGCCTCAGGGTACCACAAGAGACCCAGTACTTC. Residues: CASLRVPQETQYF.

The CDR3 is CASSQDQGTGEYNEQFF. CDR3 DNA: TGTGCCAGCAGCCAAGATCAGGGAACAGGCGAATACAATGAGCAGTTCTTC. The chain couples TRBV4-2 to TRBJ2-1; D perhaps matches TRBD1 (5 bases). V lost 0 bases and J lost 4, with 16 bases in between. CDR3 size: 17 residues. Looked up from germline, CDR1 is LGHNA and CDR2 is YNFKEQ.

The chain couples TRBV9 to TRBJ2-7; 9 nucleotides agree with TRBD1. Germline-derived CDR1 and CDR2 are SGDLS and YYNGEE. The CDR3 loop spans 15 amino acids. Trimming cost V 4 bases and J 7 bases; bases outside gene matches: 12. Here the CDR3 reads CASSLGTGPSGEQYF. The CDR3 nucleotides read TGTGCCAGCAGCTTGGGGACAGGGCCCTCAGGGGAGCAGTACTTC. The full variable domain, completed using reference TRBV9 and TRBJ2-7, is DSGVTQTPKHLITATGQRVTLRCSPRSGDLSVYWYQQSLDQGLQFLIQYYNGEERAKGNILERFSAQQFPDLHSELNLSSLELGDSALYFCASSLGTGPSGEQYFGPGTRLTVT.

This chain's CDR3 is CASSHIQGNEQFF. In nucleotides, the CDR3 is TGTGCCAGCAGCCATATACAGGGTAATGAGCAGTTCTTC. The chain links TRBV11-2 to TRBJ2-1; D may be TRBD1 (6 bases). The CDR3 is made up of 13 amino acids. V lost 5 bases, J lost 7 bases, and 12 bases lay in between. CDR1 and CDR2 from the germline V gene are SGHAT and FQNNGV.

The V call is TRBV10-3, the J call TRBJ1-4; D unresolved. Trimming removed 3 bases from V and 0 bases from J, with 8 bases in between. Germline lookup yields CDR1 ENHRY and CDR2 SYGVKD. The CDR3 covers 15 residues. Here the CDR3 DNA reads TGTGCCATCAGTGATCCGGCGGCAACTAATGAAAAACTGTTTTTT. This sequence encodes CAISDPAATNEKLFF.

This clone was seen only once. This sequence joins TRBV4-1 and TRBJ2-7; D unclear. V was pared by 0 bases and J by 5 bases, with 8 bases between. Germline V gene sequence: CDR1 MGHRA, CDR2 YSYEKL. The CDR3 loop spans 13 amino acids. In nucleotides, the CDR3 is TGCGCCAGCAGCCAAGAGGCGACTCACGAGCAGTACTTC. This gives the protein CASSQEATHEQYF.

The rearrangement links TRBV5-1 to TRBJ2-1; TRBD2 agrees at 10 bases. The germline V gene encodes CDR1 SGHRS and CDR2 YFSETQ. The V segment lost 1 base and the J segment 3 bases; nucleotides outside the gene matches: 13. This CDR3 has 19 amino acids. CDR3 coding DNA: TGCGCCAGCAGCTTGTGGGGGGTGGCTAGCGGGGGCCTCTACAATGAGCAGTTCTTC. It specifies CASSLWGVASGGLYNEQFF.

This CDR3 reads CASSWGQRNTEAFF. The CDR3 DNA follows: TGTGCCAGCAGCTGGGGACAAAGGAACACTGAAGCTTTCTTT. This sequence joins TRBV5-6 and TRBJ1-1; the D gene is possibly TRBD1 (6 bases). The CDR3 totals 14 residues. Trimming shortened V by 3 bases and J by 1 base, and 10 bases separated the two germline ends. Germline lookup yields CDR1 SGHDT and CDR2 YYEEEE.

V gene TRBV19 combines with J gene TRBJ2-7; TRBD1 matches at 7 bases. The CDR3 is 16 amino acids. With V trimmed by 4 bases and J by 3 bases, 12 bases remained unmatched. Germline V gene lookup returns CDR1 LNHDA and CDR2 SQIVND (reference sequence). The CDR3 here is CASSNVPGTENYEQYF. The CDR3, as DNA: TGTGCCAGTAGTAACGTCCCCGGGACAGAGAACTACGAGCAGTACTTC.

The chain carries TRBV7-6 and TRBJ2-5, with 9 bases identical to TRBD2. Per germline, CDR1 SGHVS and CDR2 FNYEAQ. After removal of 6 bases from V and 10 bases from J, the junction contained 12 bases not matched to a gene. This CDR3 has 14 residues. The CDR3 DNA is TGTGCCAGCAGTCAGCGGGGGGCCGGGGTGGACCAGTACTTC. Amino acids: CASSQRGAGVDQYF.

Concerning this clone itself: At one end the junction does not follow the germline gene, possibly because of a read error. This chain links TRBV11-2 with TRBJ1-4; maybe TRBD1 (6 bases). Germline loops: CDR1 SGHAT, CDR2 FQNNGV. The CDR3 consists of 11 residues. The CDR3 region is CASSLEGGPIF. The CDR3 DNA is TGTGCCAGCAGCTTAGAGGGGGGGCCCATTTTT.

The V and J genes are TRBV10-3 and TRBJ2-5; unclear D gene. The CDR3 sequence is 17 residues long. V was trimmed by 3 bases and J by 0 bases, leaving 17 bases between them. Germline assignment: CDR1 ENHRY and CDR2 SYGVKD. CDR3 in DNA: TGTGCCATCAGTGACCCCCGGGTAATTCTGAACCAAGAGACCCAGTACTTC. Its translation: CAISDPRVILNQETQYF.

V and J are TRBV7-3 and TRBJ2-2; the match to TRBD1 covers 8 bases. Trimming took 5 bases from V and 7 from J; bases not matched to a gene: 6. The germline V gene has CDR1 SGHTA and CDR2 FQGTGA. The CDR3 spans 14 residues. In DNA, the CDR3 is TGTGCCAGCAGCAGCCGACAGGGGAGCGGGGAGCTGTTTTTT. It is translated as CASSSRQGSGELFF.

The rearrangement uses TRBV5-6 and TRBJ2-1; D is perhaps TRBD2 (7 bases). CDR3 length equals 13 residues. V was clipped by 3 bases and J by 6 bases, with 10 bases between them. Germline-derived CDR1 and CDR2 are SGHDT and YYEEEE. The CDR3 region is CASSSGGPNEQFF. The CDR3 nucleotides read TGTGCCAGCAGCTCGGGGGGCCCCAATGAGCAGTTCTTC.

The V call is TRBV7-9, the J call TRBJ1-6; possible D gene TRBD1, 5 bases. The ends were cut back, 5 bases at V and 5 bases at J, with 16 bases in the middle. The CDR3 loop spans 16 amino acids. Germline-derived CDR1 and CDR2 are SEHNR and FQNEAQ (reference sequence). CDR3 sequence reads: CASSLRRGVDNSPLHF. CDR3 coding DNA: TGTGCCAGCAGCCTGAGGAGGGGTGTCGATAATTCACCCCTCCACTTT.

The V and J genes are TRBV5-6 and TRBJ1-1, with 7 positions matching TRBD1. J was trimmed by 0 bases and V by 10 bases; bases with no gene match: 12. The CDR3 loop spans 15 amino acids. Germline V gene lookup returns CDR1 SGHDT and CDR2 YYEEEE. CDR3 in amino acids: CACQTGKGLNTEAFF. As DNA, the CDR3 is TGTGCCTGTCAGACAGGGAAGGGGCTGAACACTGAAGCTTTCTTT.

The chain is built from TRBV30 and TRBJ1-4, with D maybe TRBD1 (5 bases). Germline lookup yields CDR1 GTSNPN and CDR2 SVGIG (reference sequence). Trimming removed 0 bases from V and 3 bases from J, with 11 bases in between. CDR3 length: 15 amino acids. CDR3 sequence reads: CAWSVLWGANEKLFF. The DNA of the CDR3 is TGTGCCTGGAGTGTACTCTGGGGCGCTAATGAAAAACTGTTTTTT.

The rearrangement joins TRBV5-1 to TRBJ2-2, with D perhaps matching TRBD2 (5 bases). CDR1 SGHRS and CDR2 YFSETQ come from the germline V gene. The V end was cut by 2 bases, the J end by 4 bases, with 12 bases between. The CDR3 runs 15 residues. The CDR3 DNA sequence: TGCGCCAGCAGCTTCGAACTACTAGTCACCGGGGAGCTGTTTTTT. Amino acids: CASSFELLVTGELFF.

The rearrangement joins TRBV5-5 to TRBJ1-2; 8 positions match TRBD1. This CDR3 contains 17 residues. Germline trimming cut 3 bases from V and 0 bases from J; bases unmatched to any gene: 10. The germline V gene encodes CDR1 SGHKS and CDR2 YYEKEE (reference sequence). The CDR3 protein is CASSYRGNTQPNYGYTF. In DNA, the CDR3 is TGTGCCAGCAGCTACAGGGGGAACACCCAACCTAACTATGGCTACACCTTC. Complete variable domain (other parts from reference TRBV5-5 and TRBJ1-2): DAGVTQSPTHLIKTRGQQVTLRCSPISGHKSVSWYQQVLGQGPQFIFQYYEKEERGRGNFPDRFSARQFPNYSSELNVNALLLGDSALYLCASSYRGNTQPNYGYTFGSGTRLTVV.

This clone has only one observation. This rearrangement joins TRBV13 to TRBJ2-1; D is perhaps TRBD1 (5 bases). Germline V lookup: CDR1 PRHDT, CDR2 FYEKMQ (reference sequence). Trimming stripped 0 bases from V and 9 bases from J, with 9 bases between. The CDR3 extends over 13 amino acids. CDR3 protein: CASSLGREGEQFF. The CDR3 DNA sequence: TGTGCCAGCAGCTTAGGCAGGGAAGGTGAGCAGTTCTTC.

V gene TRBV11-3 combines with J gene TRBJ1-6; 7 bases line up with TRBD1. The CDR3 is 16 residues long. Germline CDR1 is SGHNT and CDR2 is YENEEA. V shed 0 bases and J 7 bases; nucleotides not matched to a gene: 6. The CDR3 DNA follows: TGTGCCAGCAGCTTAGACCGGTACAGGGGCAATTCACCCCTCCACTTT. Its translation: CASSLDRYRGNSPLHF.